This TCR beta chain was sequenced during a study of blood T cell repertoires in COVID-19. Study background: The cDNA or gDNA used as material had been derived from T cells, B-cell-depleted T cells, or PBMCs.

Original processing notes: Amplification of reference gene primers was used by the study to estimate nucleated cell counts. Sequenced by immunoSEQ multiplex PCR; TCRdb stores in-frame clones only, minus some. D and trimming were read from the DNA, whereas the V and J calls and clone size are those reported in that table. In the table there are 300,000 to 400,000 clones, 87% of which are singletons. V shed 1 base, J shed 5 bases, and the junction held 9 bases outside the gene matches. The CDR3 covers 16 residues. CDR1 SEHNR and CDR2 FQNEAQ come from the germline V gene (reference sequence). V is TRBV7-9 and J is TRBJ2-7, with TRBD2 identical over 9 bases. The receptor's source is a woman in her forties or fifties with COVID-19, enrolled during active disease. Source material: peripheral blood. Here the CDR3 DNA reads TGTGCCAGCAGCTTAGGGTCTAGCGGGGCCCCCAACGAGCAGTACTTC. Residues: CASSLGSSGAPNEQYF.